The 20 T cell receptor beta chains below come from one sample, sequenced in a study of cytomegalovirus exposure and HLA in healthy donors (dated by TCRdb to the late 2010s). Library generation was performed with the immunoSEQ multiplex PCR assay. For the multiplex PCR, a mixture combining 60 forward primers for TCR Vbeta segments and 13 reverse primers for TCR Jbeta segments was used. Sourced from immuneACCESS, this table was stored by TCRdb with only in-frame sequences that have V and J called. A share of the clones is absent; for the studies checked, an unresolved V gene accounts for under half, and the remainder has no known explanation. The table for this sample lists about 160,000 clones; about 81% of them were counted only once. 1.9% of the sample is in the top ten clones. Sequencing was carried out using PBMCs. Receptors originate from a woman under 30 in good health and CMV-seronegative.

In its sample, this clone was seen a few times. The chain recombines TRBV2 with TRBJ1-5, with D unclear. The germline V gene has CDR1 SNHLY and CDR2 FYNNEI. The V end was cut by 6 bases, the J end by 0 bases, with 12 bases between. The CDR3 has 15 residues. CDR3 nucleotide sequence: TGTGCCAGCAGACAAGGAGGCTTTAGCAATCAGCCCCAGCATTTT. Translated: CASRQGGFSNQPQHF.

The sample holds one count of this clone. The sample contains more than one DNA sequence encoding this CDR3. The DNA of the CDR3 is TGTGCCAGCAGCTTAGGGTGGGGGGGTACTGAAGCTTTCTTT. Protein: CASSLGWGGTEAFF. V and J are TRBV7-9 and TRBJ1-1; weak D call: TRBD1 (5 bases). Trimming removed 1 base from V and 5 bases from J, with 11 bases in between. This CDR3 spans 14 amino acids. Looked up from germline, CDR1 is SEHNR and CDR2 is FQNEAQ (reference sequence).

This sequence joins TRBV5-4 and TRBJ1-1, with 10 bases matching TRBD1. The CDR3 is 18 amino acids. With 1 base clipped from V and 1 base from J, the junction kept 10 bases outside the gene matches. In germline, CDR1 is SGHNT, CDR2 YYREEE (reference sequence). The CDR3 DNA follows: TGTGCCAGCAGCTTGTACGGGACAGGGGAGCCAGGGAACACTGAAGCTTTCTTT. Protein: CASSLYGTGEPGNTEAFF.

The V gene is TRBV18, the J gene TRBJ1-1; D is unclear. The V end lost 3 bases, the J end lost 2 bases, and 13 bases lay between the germline ends. CDR1 KGHSH and CDR2 LQKENI come from the germline V gene. The CDR3 spans 15 residues. The CDR3 reads CASSPDRGDNTEAFF. The CDR3, as DNA: TGTGCCAGCTCACCCGACCGGGGAGATAACACTGAAGCTTTCTTT.

The chain is built from TRBV7-6 and TRBJ2-1; 13 bases match TRBD2. Per germline, CDR1 SGHVS and CDR2 FNYEAQ. V lost 3 bases to trimming and J lost 4 bases; unmatched junction nucleotides: 12. The CDR3 length is 19 residues. The CDR3 region is CASSFTLLGLAGKYNEQFF. In DNA, the CDR3 is TGTGCCAGCAGCTTCACCTTGTTGGGACTAGCGGGAAAGTACAATGAGCAGTTCTTC.

The chain joins TRBV5-1 to TRBJ1-4, with 9 positions matching TRBD1. Germline V gene lookup returns CDR1 SGHRS and CDR2 YFSETQ. This CDR3 region has 14 residues. Unmatched junction bases numbered 4, after V lost 5 bases and J lost 5 bases. CDR3 amino acids: CASSRQGENEKLFF. In DNA form, the CDR3 reads TGCGCCAGCAGTAGACAGGGGGAAAATGAAAAACTGTTTTTT.

Here the CDR3 DNA reads TGCGCCAGCAGCTTACGGGGAGGCTACAATGAGCAGTTCTTC. Its translation is CASSLRGGYNEQFF. The rearrangement links TRBV5-1 to TRBJ2-1; possibly TRBD2 for D (6 bases). Germline lookup yields CDR1 SGHRS and CDR2 YFSETQ. The CDR3 covers 14 residues. With 2 bases removed from V and 3 bases from J, the gap between germline ends came to 9 bases.

In its sample, this clone was seen a few times. This chain links TRBV29-1 with TRBJ2-7, with D tentatively TRBD2 (5 bases). The germline V gene encodes CDR1 SQVTM and CDR2 ANQGSEA. Trimming pared 2 bases from V and 6 bases from J, leaving 17 bases between. This CDR3 spans 14 amino acids. The CDR3 loop is CSVEMAGQTSEQYF. The CDR3 nucleotides are TGCAGCGTTGAAATGGCAGGCCAAACTAGCGAGCAGTACTTC.

This clone was observed a single time. The genes are TRBV9 and TRBJ2-1; D is perhaps TRBD2 (6 bases). The CDR3 is 14 amino acids. V dropped 3 bases and J dropped 5 bases, with 12 bases sitting between them. Per the germline V gene, CDR1 is SGDLS and CDR2 is YYNGEE. For the CDR3, the DNA is TGTGCCAGCAGCGCCTTAACTAGCAACAATGAGCAGTTCTTC. Encoded protein: CASSALTSNNEQFF.

CDR3 sequence (DNA): TGCGCCAGCAGCCAAGATCCCCAGGGGAAGTATGGCTACACCTTC. Protein sequence: CASSQDPQGKYGYTF. The J gene is TRBJ1-2, the V gene TRBV4-1, with D tentatively TRBD1 (6 bases). The CDR3 runs 15 residues. In germline, CDR1 is MGHRA, CDR2 YSYEKL. The V end lost 0 bases, the J end lost 5 bases, and 13 bases lay between the germline ends.

The chain employs TRBV19 and TRBJ1-6; D might be TRBD1 (5 bases). The CDR3 spans 12 residues. Deletions cut 7 bases from V and 13 bases from J, with 14 bases between. Germline assignment: CDR1 LNHDA and CDR2 SQIVND (reference sequence). CDR3 amino acids: CASTTRGGPLHF. The CDR3 DNA follows: TGTGCCAGTACCACCCGCGGGGGTCCCCTCCACTTT.

V is TRBV7-9 and J is TRBJ1-1; a possible D gene is TRBD1 (6 bases). Trimming shortened V by 5 bases and J by 0 bases, and 13 bases separated the two germline ends. This CDR3 is built from 15 residues. In germline, CDR1 is SEHNR, CDR2 FQNEAQ (reference sequence). CDR3 residues: CASSPQRTVNTEAFF. In DNA form, the CDR3 reads TGTGCCAGCAGCCCCCAAAGGACAGTGAACACTGAAGCTTTCTTT.

This clone has just a few counts. The CDR3 bases are TGTGCCAGCAGTGCCCCCTGGAGGGATTCGGGAGGGCCGGGCTATGAGCAGTTCTTC. Protein sequence: CASSAPWRDSGGPGYEQFF. The chain has TRBV6-4 and TRBJ2-1; TRBD2 matches at 8 bases. The junction had 22 bases not matched to a gene; V was cut back by 4 bases and J by 8 bases. The CDR3 totals 19 residues. CDR1 and CDR2 (germline): MRHNA, SNTAGT.

The genes are TRBV7-2 and TRBJ2-7; tentative D call: TRBD2 (6 bases). Trimming pared 3 bases from V and 5 bases from J, leaving 14 bases between. Looked up from germline, CDR1 is SGHTA and CDR2 is FQGNSA. The CDR3 is 14 amino acids. This chain's CDR3 is CASSFLTGVHEQYF. Written as DNA, the CDR3 is TGTGCCAGCAGCTTTTTGACGGGGGTCCACGAGCAGTACTTC.

This clone was seen a handful of times. V is TRBV6-6 and J is TRBJ1-4; D gene ambiguous. Germline CDR1 reads MNHNY; CDR2 reads SVGAGI (reference sequence). This CDR3 has 14 residues. The V end lost 4 bases, the J end lost 0 bases, and 6 bases lay between the germline ends. Here the CDR3 DNA reads TGTGCCAGCAGTTCCCCGGCAACTAATGAAAAACTGTTTTTT. Its protein is CASSSPATNEKLFF.

The gene calls are TRBV15 and TRBJ2-7, with D tentatively TRBD2 (6 bases). The CDR3 consists of 14 residues. Trimming shortened V by 4 bases and J by 3 bases, and 13 bases separated the two germline ends. Per germline, CDR1 LNHNV and CDR2 YYDKDF (reference sequence). CDR3 nucleotide sequence: TGTGCCACCAGCACGGGGCGGGGAAGCTACGAGCAGTACTTC. This gives the protein CATSTGRGSYEQYF. Supplemented by reference TRBV15 and TRBJ2-7, the full variable domain reads DAMVIQNPRYQVTQFGKPVTLSCSQTLNHNVMYWYQQKSSQAPKLLFHYYDKDFNNEADTPDNFQSRRPNTSFCFLDIRSPGLGDTAMYLCATSTGRGSYEQYFGPGTRLTVT.

V is TRBV2 and J is TRBJ1-1; D is perhaps TRBD1 (6 bases). V dropped 7 bases and J dropped 5 bases, with 11 bases sitting between them. From germline, CDR1 is SNHLY and CDR2 FYNNEI. The CDR3 is 12 amino acids. This CDR3 reads CASKGDGTEAFF. In DNA form, the CDR3 reads TGTGCCAGCAAGGGGGATGGTACTGAAGCTTTCTTT.

This clone was counted once. This chain uses TRBV5-6 with TRBJ2-2, with D perhaps TRBD1 (5 bases). Trimming left V 4 bases short and J 5 bases short, with 15 bases between. The CDR3 runs to 15 residues. Germline V gene data show CDR1 as SGHDT and CDR2 as YYEEEE. CDR3 sequence reads: CASSPPHPGTGELFF. The CDR3 DNA reads as TGTGCCAGCAGCCCCCCCCATCCAGGGACCGGGGAGCTGTTTTTT. Complete variable domain (other parts from reference TRBV5-6 and TRBJ2-2): DAGVTQSPTHLIKTRGQQVTLRCSPKSGHDTVSWYQQALGQGPQFIFQYYEEEERQRGNFPDRFSGHQFPNYSSELNVNALLLGDSALYLCASSPPHPGTGELFFGEGSRLTVL.

The J gene is TRBJ2-2, the V gene TRBV6-1; D is possibly TRBD2 (6 bases). The germline V gene encodes CDR1 MNHNS and CDR2 SASEGT. Trimming took off 2 bases at V and 4 bases at J, with 14 bases between the two ends. CDR3 size: 16 residues. The CDR3 sequence: CASSEQTPGVTGELFF. CDR3 coding DNA: TGTGCCAGCAGTGAACAAACCCCGGGGGTCACCGGGGAGCTGTTTTTT.

This clone was observed a handful of times. The chain recombines TRBV28 with TRBJ1-5; 7 bases map to TRBD1. The CDR3 contains 14 residues. Per the germline V gene, CDR1 is MDHEN and CDR2 is SYDVKM. With V trimmed by 6 bases and J by 1 base, 3 bases remained unmatched. CDR3 bases: TGTGCCAGCAGGACGACAGGGAGCAATCAGCCCCAGCATTTT. It translates to CASRTTGSNQPQHF.